These 30 T cell receptor beta chains were all obtained from the same sample, sequenced in a study of T-cell memory formation after mild COVID-19. TCRdb ran MiXCR on the 5' RACE reads and lists one entry per CDR3 protein. This sample has about 430,000 distinct CDR3 sequences; roughly 18% occur once, and the top ten carry 20% to 25%. Sequencing used PBMCs or a T cell subset sorted from them (not recorded which). Every receptor here comes from a man younger than 30 who had mild COVID-19 (a few samples of this study predate the infection). Cell type and time point are not known.

This clonotype appeared many times. V and J are TRBV5-1 and TRBJ2-3, with D tentatively TRBD1 or TRBD2 (5 bases each). The V end was cut by 2 bases, the J end by 1 base, with 8 bases between. In germline, CDR1 is SGHRS, CDR2 YFSETQ. The length of the CDR3 is 14 residues. The CDR3 protein is CASSFEGRTDTQYF. In nucleotides, the CDR3 is TGCGCCAGCAGCTTCGAGGGGCGCACAGATACGCAGTATTTT. Drawing the rest from reference TRBV5-1 and TRBJ2-3, the complete variable domain is KAGVTQTPRYLIKTRGQQVTLSCSPISGHRSVSWYQQTPGQGLQFLFEYFSETQRNKGNFPGRFSGRQFSNSRSEMNVSTLELGDSALYLCASSFEGRTDTQYFGPGTRLTVL.

This clonotype was counted only a few times. CDR3 DNA: TGTGCCAGCAGCGCCCAACTTCGGAGTAGCACAGATACGCAGTATTTT. Amino acid sequence: CASSAQLRSSTDTQYF. V and J are TRBV9 and TRBJ2-3, with unresolved D. Germline V lookup: CDR1 SGDLS, CDR2 YYNGEE. Trimming took off 3 bases at V and 0 bases at J, with 14 bases between the two ends. The CDR3 is made up of 16 amino acids.

The V and J genes are TRBV20-1 and TRBJ2-7; 9 positions agree with TRBD1. After removal of 2 bases from V and 6 bases from J, the junction contained 5 bases not matched to a gene. CDR1 and CDR2 (germline): DFQATT, SNEGSKA (reference sequence). This CDR3 comprises 13 residues. The CDR3 DNA is TGCAGTGCTAGACGACAGGGGGACTCCGAGCAGTACTTC. Translated, it gives CSARRQGDSEQYF.

The V and J genes are TRBV29-1 and TRBJ2-7; D perhaps matches TRBD1 (5 bases). The CDR3 length is 15 residues. Between the trimmed V and J ends, which lost 0 bases and 0 bases, there was a span of 12 bases. Germline-derived CDR1 and CDR2 are SQVTM and ANQGSEA. The CDR3 region has the DNA TGCAGCGTTGAAGATCAGGAAGGGGCCTCCTACGAGCAGTACTTC. Amino acids: CSVEDQEGASYEQYF.

This clonotype showed up many times. This rearrangement joins TRBV5-1 to TRBJ1-1; the match to TRBD1 covers 8 bases. Germline trimming cut 2 bases from V and 5 bases from J; bases unmatched to any gene: 5. Germline V gives CDR1 SGHRS, CDR2 YFSETQ. This CDR3 has 14 amino acids. CDR3 residues: CASSFMTGATEAFF. The CDR3 bases are TGCGCCAGCAGCTTTATGACAGGGGCTACTGAAGCTTTCTTT. The full variable domain, completed using reference TRBV5-1 and TRBJ1-1, is KAGVTQTPRYLIKTRGQQVTLSCSPISGHRSVSWYQQTPGQGLQFLFEYFSETQRNKGNFPGRFSGRQFSNSRSEMNVSTLELGDSALYLCASSFMTGATEAFFGQGTRLTVV.

The chain has TRBV4-3 and TRBJ2-1; 7 nucleotides agree with TRBD1. The germline CDR1 and CDR2 sequences are LGHNA and YSLEER. The CDR3 is 15 amino acids. Trimming removed 4 bases from V and 3 bases from J; junction bases left unmatched: 6. CDR3 nucleotide sequence: TGCGCCAGCAGCCCAGAGAGGGACAGCTACAATGAGCAGTTCTTC. Its protein is CASSPERDSYNEQFF.

This clonotype was detected only a few times. This rearrangement joins TRBV9 to TRBJ1-2; D call uncertain. Germline lookup yields CDR1 SGDLS and CDR2 YYNGEE. The germline V and J ends were trimmed by 0 bases and 5 bases, with 8 bases remaining between them. CDR3 length: 13 amino acids. In DNA form, the CDR3 reads TGTGCCAGCAGCGTAGGGGATACGTATGGCTACACCTTC. Translating gives CASSVGDTYGYTF.

This clonotype was seen a handful of times. The V and J genes are TRBV27 and TRBJ1-4, with TRBD1 matching over 8 bases. The CDR3 length is 15 residues. V lost 0 bases to trimming and J lost 7 bases; unmatched junction nucleotides: 4. Looked up from germline, CDR1 is MNHEY and CDR2 is SMNVEV (reference sequence). CDR3 in DNA: TGTGCCAGCAGTTTATCGCAGGGGGCGCCTGAAAAACTGTTTTTT. Its protein is CASSLSQGAPEKLFF.

The chain recombines TRBV5-1 with TRBJ2-7; 8 positions match TRBD1. Germline lookup yields CDR1 SGHRS and CDR2 YFSETQ. Trimming took 4 bases from V and 4 from J; bases not matched to a gene: 7. The CDR3 is made up of 14 amino acids. Written as DNA, the CDR3 is TGCGCCAGCAGCCACGGGACAGGTGGGTACGAGCAGTACTTC. Amino acid sequence: CASSHGTGGYEQYF.

This chain connects TRBV6-1 to TRBJ2-1, with 8 bases matching TRBD1. CDR3 length: 12 amino acids. Trimming at V came to 10 bases and at J to 3 bases, leaving 2 bases not matched to a gene. Germline CDR1 reads MNHNS; CDR2 reads SASEGT. The CDR3 nucleotides read TGTGCCACCGGACAGGGCTACAATGAGCAGTTCTTC. Its protein is CATGQGYNEQFF.

This clonotype appeared a few times. The gene calls are TRBV28 and TRBJ2-3; TRBD1 agrees at 10 bases. The CDR3 covers 14 residues. Germline V lookup: CDR1 MDHEN, CDR2 SYDVKM. The V gene end was trimmed by 8 bases and the J gene end by 1 base; junction bases not matched to a gene: 3. CDR3 sequence reads: CASVGTGGTDTQYF. Here the CDR3 DNA reads TGTGCCAGCGTTGGGACAGGGGGCACAGATACGCAGTATTTT.

This clonotype was observed at least ten times. The chain links TRBV11-3 to TRBJ2-3; D possibly corresponds to TRBD1 (6 bases). Germline V gene lookup returns CDR1 SGHNT and CDR2 YENEEA. The CDR3 covers 13 residues. The ends were cut back, 3 bases at V and 6 bases at J, with 10 bases in the middle. This chain's CDR3 is CASSFDTGDTQYF. In nucleotides, the CDR3 is TGTGCCAGCAGCTTCGACACAGGGGATACGCAGTATTTT.

V gene TRBV20-1 combines with J gene TRBJ2-7; no definite D call. Germline CDR1 DFQATT, CDR2 SNEGSKA (reference sequence). The CDR3 sequence is 14 residues long. Trimming took 0 bases from V and 5 from J, leaving 14 bases between them. The CDR3 nucleotides read TGCAGTGCTAGAGATCTCTCCCCTGGGGACGAGCAGTACTTC. Translation: CSARDLSPGDEQYF.

This clonotype was counted at least ten times. The gene calls are TRBV7-2 and TRBJ1-2; D uncertain. V dropped 0 bases and J dropped 4 bases, with 12 bases sitting between them. This CDR3 contains 15 residues. Germline lookup yields CDR1 SGHTA and CDR2 FQGNSA. Written as DNA, the CDR3 is TGTGCCAGCAGCTTAGCGCGCAGCCATGCCTATGGCTACACCTTC. Amino acids: CASSLARSHAYGYTF.

The table lists this clonotype with a few counts. V is TRBV3-1 and J is TRBJ2-1, with TRBD2 identical over 13 bases. J gave up 4 bases and V 6 bases, and 6 bases lay outside the gene matches. There are 16 residues in the CDR3. The V gene's germline CDR1 is LGHDT and CDR2 YNNKEL (reference sequence). The CDR3 reads CASRLSGLAGYNEQFF. The CDR3 DNA follows: TGTGCCAGCAGGCTATCGGGACTAGCGGGATACAATGAGCAGTTCTTC.

This clonotype was picked up many times. This chain uses TRBV20-1 with TRBJ2-2, with TRBD2 matching over 15 bases. The CDR3 length is 16 residues. Losses at the gene ends were 3 bases for V and 7 bases for J; bases not matched to a gene: 6. Germline assignment: CDR1 DFQATT and CDR2 SNEGSKA (reference sequence). The CDR3 is CSASGLAGGQVGELFF. The CDR3 coding sequence is TGCAGTGCTAGCGGACTAGCGGGGGGGCAAGTCGGGGAGCTGTTTTTT.

The sample holds a few counts of this clonotype. The V call is TRBV7-2, the J call TRBJ1-1, with TRBD1 matching over 7 bases. V shed 0 bases and J 1 base; nucleotides not matched to a gene: 8. Looked up from germline, CDR1 is SGHTA and CDR2 is FQGNSA. The CDR3 is 17 residues long. CDR3 bases: TGTGCCAGCAGCTTAGCGCTAATAGCAGGGGGGAACACTGAAGCTTTCTTT. This translates into CASSLALIAGGNTEAFF. The entire variable domain, with the rest obtained from reference TRBV7-2 and TRBJ1-1, is as follows: GAGVSQSPSNKVTEKGKDVELRCDPISGHTALYWYRQSLGQGLEFLIYFQGNSAPDKSGLPSDRFSAERTGGSVSTLTIQRTQQEDSAVYLCASSLALIAGGNTEAFFGQGTRLTVV.

This clonotype was seen a handful of times. This chain joins TRBV6-2 or TRBV6-3 and TRBJ2-3, with TRBD2 matching 11 bases. Germline-derived CDR1 and CDR2 are MNHEY and SVGEGT. V shed 2 bases and J 9 bases; nucleotides not matched to a gene: 4. This CDR3 has 14 amino acids. The CDR3 nucleotides are TGTGCCAGCAGTTACGTACTAGCGGGGGTCACGCAGTATTTT. This codes for CASSYVLAGVTQYF.

This clonotype has a handful of counts. The rearrangement uses TRBV7-2 and TRBJ1-4; D is unclear. The length of the CDR3 is 14 residues. V gave up 0 bases and J gave up 7 bases, with 9 bases separating them. Germline assignment: CDR1 SGHTA and CDR2 FQGNSA. CDR3 coding DNA: TGTGCCAGCAGCTTAGCGAGCGCCTCTGAAAAACTGTTTTTT. This encodes CASSLASASEKLFF. Full variable domain (missing parts from reference TRBV7-2 and TRBJ1-4): GAGVSQSPSNKVTEKGKDVELRCDPISGHTALYWYRQSLGQGLEFLIYFQGNSAPDKSGLPSDRFSAERTGGSVSTLTIQRTQQEDSAVYLCASSLASASEKLFFGSGTQLSVL.

This clonotype was observed a few times. This chain links TRBV4-2 with TRBJ2-1, with 11 bases fitting TRBD2. Germline V gives CDR1 LGHNA, CDR2 YNFKEQ. Losses at the gene ends were 1 base for V and 5 bases for J; bases not matched to a gene: 7. The CDR3 consists of 17 residues. CDR3 residues: CASSQGLAGFRDNEQFF. The CDR3 DNA sequence: TGTGCCAGCAGCCAAGGACTAGCGGGGTTCCGGGACAATGAGCAGTTCTTC.

The gene calls are TRBV5-1 and TRBJ2-1; 7 bases are shared with TRBD2. This CDR3 spans 16 amino acids. Trimming cost V 3 bases and J 4 bases; bases outside gene matches: 10. Germline CDR1 SGHRS, CDR2 YFSETQ. The CDR3 protein is CASSSGGGGNYNEQFF. The DNA of the CDR3 is TGCGCCAGCAGCTCCGGAGGCGGGGGAAATTACAATGAGCAGTTCTTC.

At least ten counts were recorded for this clonotype. The chain joins TRBV3-2 to TRBJ2-4; the listed D gene, TRBD1, was not tested against the DNA. TRBV3-2 is designated a pseudogene. The CDR3 consists of 17 residues. This CDR3 reads CASSQEQGRQGKNIQYF. In nucleotides, the CDR3 is TGTGCCAGCAGCCAAGAGCAGGGAAGACAGGGGAAAAACATTCAGTACTTC.

The chain recombines TRBV7-9 with TRBJ1-5; TRBD1 is a possible D gene (6 bases). Per the germline V gene, CDR1 is SEHNR and CDR2 is FQNEAQ (reference sequence). The CDR3 has 14 residues. The germline V and J ends were trimmed by 0 bases and 8 bases, with 11 bases remaining between them. The CDR3 is CASSLAGGDKPQHF. CDR3 sequence (DNA): TGTGCCAGCAGCTTAGCAGGGGGAGATAAGCCCCAGCATTTT.

This clonotype was detected a few times. The V gene is TRBV4-3, the J gene TRBJ1-6, with a possible D match to TRBD1 (5 bases). Per germline, CDR1 LGHNA and CDR2 YSLEER. The CDR3 runs 14 residues. Between the trimmed V and J ends, which lost 1 base and 10 bases, there was a span of 11 bases. DNA of the CDR3: TGCGCCAGCAGCCAAGGCAGGGACTACTCACCCCTCCACTTT. Protein: CASSQGRDYSPLHF.

This clonotype was counted only a few times. This sequence joins TRBV7-2 and TRBJ1-1; the match to TRBD1 covers 7 bases. Trimming cost V 4 bases and J 6 bases; bases outside gene matches: 8. CDR3 size: 14 residues. The germline gives CDR1 SGHTA, CDR2 FQGNSA. The CDR3 protein is CASSSSDRAAEAFF. The CDR3 nucleotides read TGTGCCAGCAGCTCGTCCGACAGGGCGGCTGAAGCTTTCTTT.

This chain connects TRBV5-6 to TRBJ1-3, with unresolved D. The germline V gene encodes CDR1 SGHDT and CDR2 YYEEEE. The length of the CDR3 is 15 residues. V was cut by 0 bases and J by 2 bases, with 9 bases left in between. CDR3 DNA sequence: TGTGCCAGCAGCTTGGGGAGGGCCGCTGGAAACACCATATATTTT. As protein: CASSLGRAAGNTIYF.

The gene calls are TRBV19 and TRBJ2-7; D not resolved. Trimming shortened V by 8 bases and J by 3 bases, and 14 bases separated the two germline ends. This CDR3 contains 13 residues. Per germline, CDR1 LNHDA and CDR2 SQIVND (reference sequence). The CDR3 bases are TGTGCCAGTTCCAAAGACGGACGCTACGAGCAGTACTTC. Translating it yields CASSKDGRYEQYF.

The V and J genes are TRBV27 and TRBJ1-1, with TRBD1 matching over 7 bases. Losses at the gene ends were 6 bases for V and 4 bases for J; bases not matched to a gene: 5. The CDR3 is 13 amino acids. Germline V gene data show CDR1 as MNHEY and CDR2 as SMNVEV (reference sequence). This CDR3 is CASRTRGFTEAFF. DNA of the CDR3: TGTGCCAGCAGAACCAGGGGGTTCACTGAAGCTTTCTTT.

This clonotype was picked up a small number of times. At one end, the junction sequence differs from germline, possibly due to a read error. The genes are TRBV2 and TRBJ2-5; 10 bases map to TRBD2. This CDR3 is built from 12 residues. Germline lookup yields CDR1 SNHLY and CDR2 FYNNEI. CDR3 sequence reads: CASSEAPSGGFF. CDR3 in DNA: TGTGCCAGCAGTGAAGCGCCTAGCGGGGGCTTCTTC.

Ten or more counts support this clonotype. The rearrangement links TRBV7-9 to TRBJ2-4; 8 bases are shared with TRBD1. The CDR3 contains 15 residues. Germline V gene data show CDR1 as SEHNR and CDR2 as FQNEAQ (reference sequence). The V segment lost 7 bases and the J segment 9 bases; nucleotides outside the gene matches: 14. CDR3 protein: CASTRKQGGMGIQYF. CDR3 nucleotides: TGTGCCAGCACCCGTAAACAGGGGGGAATGGGCATTCAGTACTTC.